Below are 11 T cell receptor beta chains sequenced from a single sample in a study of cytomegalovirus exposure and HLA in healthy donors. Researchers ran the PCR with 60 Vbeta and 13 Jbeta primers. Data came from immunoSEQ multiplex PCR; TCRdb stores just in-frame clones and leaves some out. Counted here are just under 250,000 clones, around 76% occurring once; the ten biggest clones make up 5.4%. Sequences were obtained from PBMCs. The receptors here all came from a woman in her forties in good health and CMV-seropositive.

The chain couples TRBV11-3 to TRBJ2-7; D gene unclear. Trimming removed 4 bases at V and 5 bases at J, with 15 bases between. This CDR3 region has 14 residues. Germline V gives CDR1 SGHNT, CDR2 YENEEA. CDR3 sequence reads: CASSSLLFPHEQYF. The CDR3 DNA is TGTGCCAGCAGCTCCTTATTGTTCCCTCACGAGCAGTACTTC.

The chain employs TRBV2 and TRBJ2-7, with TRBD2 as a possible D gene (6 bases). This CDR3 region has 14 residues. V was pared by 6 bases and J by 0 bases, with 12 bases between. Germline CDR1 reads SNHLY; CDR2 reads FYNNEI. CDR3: CASSGTRSSYEQYF. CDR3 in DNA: TGTGCCAGCAGCGGGACTCGTAGCTCCTACGAGCAGTACTTC.

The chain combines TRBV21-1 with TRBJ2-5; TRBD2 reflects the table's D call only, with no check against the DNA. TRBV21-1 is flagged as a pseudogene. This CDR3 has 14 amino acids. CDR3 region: CASSPPEREETQYF. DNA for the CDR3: TGTGCCAGCAGCCCCCCGGAGCGGGAAGAGACCCAGTACTTC.

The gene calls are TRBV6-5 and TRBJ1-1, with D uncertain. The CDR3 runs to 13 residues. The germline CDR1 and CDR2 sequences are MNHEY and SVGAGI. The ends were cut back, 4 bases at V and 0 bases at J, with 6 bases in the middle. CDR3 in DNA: TGTGCCAGCAGTTTAGAAGTGAACACTGAAGCTTTCTTT. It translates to CASSLEVNTEAFF.

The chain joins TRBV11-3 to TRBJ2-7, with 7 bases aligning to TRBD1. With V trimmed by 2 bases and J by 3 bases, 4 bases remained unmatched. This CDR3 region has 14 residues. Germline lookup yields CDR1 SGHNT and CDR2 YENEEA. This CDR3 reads CASSLSPGGYEQYF. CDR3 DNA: TGTGCCAGCAGCTTATCCCCAGGGGGCTACGAGCAGTACTTC.

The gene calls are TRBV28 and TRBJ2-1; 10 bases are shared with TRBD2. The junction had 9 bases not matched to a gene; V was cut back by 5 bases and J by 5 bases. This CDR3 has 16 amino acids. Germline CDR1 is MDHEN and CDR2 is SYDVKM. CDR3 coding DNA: TGTGCCAGCAGTCATCGGACTAGCGGCCCAAACAATGAGCAGTTCTTC. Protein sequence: CASSHRTSGPNNEQFF. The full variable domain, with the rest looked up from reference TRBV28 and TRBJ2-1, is DVKVTQSSRYLVKRTGEKVFLECVQDMDHENMFWYRQDPGLGLRLIYFSYDVKMKEKGDIPEGYSVSREKKERFSLILESASTNQTSMYLCASSHRTSGPNNEQFFGPGTRLTVL.

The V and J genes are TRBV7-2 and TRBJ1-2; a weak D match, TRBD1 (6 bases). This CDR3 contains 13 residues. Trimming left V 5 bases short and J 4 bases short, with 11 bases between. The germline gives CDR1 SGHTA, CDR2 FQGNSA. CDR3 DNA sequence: TGTGCCAGCAGCCTACAGGGAAGCTATGGCTACACCTTC. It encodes CASSLQGSYGYTF.

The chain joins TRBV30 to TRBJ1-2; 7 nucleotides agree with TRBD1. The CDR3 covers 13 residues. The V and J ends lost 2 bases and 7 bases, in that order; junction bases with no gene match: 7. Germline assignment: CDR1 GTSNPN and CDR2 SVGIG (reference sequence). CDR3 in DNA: TGTGCCTGGAGTTCGACAGGGAAGGGTGGCTACACCTTC. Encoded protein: CAWSSTGKGGYTF.

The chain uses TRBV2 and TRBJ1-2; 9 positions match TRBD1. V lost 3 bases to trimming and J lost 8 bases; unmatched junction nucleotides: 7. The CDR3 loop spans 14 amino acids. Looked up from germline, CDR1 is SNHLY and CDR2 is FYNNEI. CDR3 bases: TGTGCCAGCAGTGAGTGGACAGGGGCGAAAGGCTACACCTTC. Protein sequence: CASSEWTGAKGYTF.

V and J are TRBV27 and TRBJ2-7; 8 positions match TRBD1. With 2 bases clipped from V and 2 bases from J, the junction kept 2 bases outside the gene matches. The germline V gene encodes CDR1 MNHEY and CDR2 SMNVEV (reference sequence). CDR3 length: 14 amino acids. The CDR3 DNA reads TGTGCCAGCAGTTTAGGGACAGGCCCCTACGAGCAGTACTTC. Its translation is CASSLGTGPYEQYF.

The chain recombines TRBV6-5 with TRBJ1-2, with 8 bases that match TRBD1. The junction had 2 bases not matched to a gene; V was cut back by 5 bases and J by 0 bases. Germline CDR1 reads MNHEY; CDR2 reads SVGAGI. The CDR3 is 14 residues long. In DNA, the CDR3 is TGTGCCAGCAGTGGGACAGGAGCTAACTATGGCTACACCTTC. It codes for CASSGTGANYGYTF.